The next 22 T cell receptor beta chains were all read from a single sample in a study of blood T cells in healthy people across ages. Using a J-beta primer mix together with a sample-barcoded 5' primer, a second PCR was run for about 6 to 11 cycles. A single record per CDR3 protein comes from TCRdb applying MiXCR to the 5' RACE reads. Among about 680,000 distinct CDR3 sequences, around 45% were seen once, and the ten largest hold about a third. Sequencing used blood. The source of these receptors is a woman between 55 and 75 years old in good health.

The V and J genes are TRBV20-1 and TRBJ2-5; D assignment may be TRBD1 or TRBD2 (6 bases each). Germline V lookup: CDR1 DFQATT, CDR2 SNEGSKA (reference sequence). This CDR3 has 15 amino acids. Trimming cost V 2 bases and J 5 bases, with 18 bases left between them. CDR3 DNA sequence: TGCAGTGCTAGAAGTCACCAAGGGGGAGGCGAGACCCAGTACTTC. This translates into CSARSHQGGGETQYF.

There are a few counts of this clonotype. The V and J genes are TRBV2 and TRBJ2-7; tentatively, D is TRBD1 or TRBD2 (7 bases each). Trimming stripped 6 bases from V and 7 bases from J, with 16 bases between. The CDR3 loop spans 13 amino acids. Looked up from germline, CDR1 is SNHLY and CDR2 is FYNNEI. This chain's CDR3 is CASRGTARGEQYF. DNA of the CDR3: TGTGCCAGCAGGGGGACAGCGCGGGGGGAGCAGTACTTC.

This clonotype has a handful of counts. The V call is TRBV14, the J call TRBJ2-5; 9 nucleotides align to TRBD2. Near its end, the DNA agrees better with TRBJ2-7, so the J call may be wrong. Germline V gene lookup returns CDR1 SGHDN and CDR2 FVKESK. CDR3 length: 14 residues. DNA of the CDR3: TGTGCCAGCAGCATGGGGACTAGCTTTTACGAGCAGTACTTC. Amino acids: CASSMGTSFYEQYF.

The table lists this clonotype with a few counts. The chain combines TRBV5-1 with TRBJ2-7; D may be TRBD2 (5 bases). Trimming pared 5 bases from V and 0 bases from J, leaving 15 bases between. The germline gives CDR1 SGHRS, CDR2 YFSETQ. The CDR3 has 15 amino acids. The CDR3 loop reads CASSPRDLDSYEQYF. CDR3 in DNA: TGCGCCAGCAGTCCCCGGGATCTTGACTCCTACGAGCAGTACTTC.

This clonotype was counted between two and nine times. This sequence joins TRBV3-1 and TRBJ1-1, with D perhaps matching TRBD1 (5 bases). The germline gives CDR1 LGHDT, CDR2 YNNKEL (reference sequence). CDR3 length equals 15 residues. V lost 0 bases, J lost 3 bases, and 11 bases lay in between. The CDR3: CASSQEGVGDTEAFF. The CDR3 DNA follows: TGTGCCAGCAGCCAAGAAGGGGTAGGGGACACTGAAGCTTTCTTT.

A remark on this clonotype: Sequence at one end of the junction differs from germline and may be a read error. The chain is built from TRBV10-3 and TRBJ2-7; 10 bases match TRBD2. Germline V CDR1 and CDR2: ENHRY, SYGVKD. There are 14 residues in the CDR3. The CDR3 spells CAIREAGGSFEQYF. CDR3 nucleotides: TGTGCCATCAGGGAAGCGGGAGGGTCCTTCGAGCAGTACTTC.

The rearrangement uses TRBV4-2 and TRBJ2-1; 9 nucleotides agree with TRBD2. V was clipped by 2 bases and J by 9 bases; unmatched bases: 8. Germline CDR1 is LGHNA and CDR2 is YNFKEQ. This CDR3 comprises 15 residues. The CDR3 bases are TGTGCCAGCAGCCAAATAGCGGGAGAGGTGACTGAGCAGTTCTTC. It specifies CASSQIAGEVTEQFF.

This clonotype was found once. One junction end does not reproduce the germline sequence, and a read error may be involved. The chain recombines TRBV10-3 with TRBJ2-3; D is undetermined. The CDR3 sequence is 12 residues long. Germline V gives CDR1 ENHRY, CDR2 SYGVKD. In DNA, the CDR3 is TGTGCCAGCAGTTCTATCGGAGATACGCAGTATTTT. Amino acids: CASSSIGDTQYF.

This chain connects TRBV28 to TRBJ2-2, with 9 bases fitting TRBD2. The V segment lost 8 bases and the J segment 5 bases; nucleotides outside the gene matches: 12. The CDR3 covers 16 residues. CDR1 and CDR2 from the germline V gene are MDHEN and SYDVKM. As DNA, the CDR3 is TGTGCCAGCCACCCCGAGACTAGCGGTAGGACCGGGGAGCTGTTTTTT. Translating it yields CASHPETSGRTGELFF.

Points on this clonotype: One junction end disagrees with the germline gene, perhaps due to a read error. CDR3 in DNA: TGTGTCAGCAGCCAACCCGGACAGTTAAGCTCCTACGAGCAGTACTTC. Its protein product is CVSSQPGQLSSYEQYF. The rearrangement joins TRBV3-1 to TRBJ2-7; tentatively, D is TRBD1 (6 bases). The CDR3 contains 16 residues. Germline V gene sequence: CDR1 LGHDT, CDR2 YNNKEL (reference sequence).

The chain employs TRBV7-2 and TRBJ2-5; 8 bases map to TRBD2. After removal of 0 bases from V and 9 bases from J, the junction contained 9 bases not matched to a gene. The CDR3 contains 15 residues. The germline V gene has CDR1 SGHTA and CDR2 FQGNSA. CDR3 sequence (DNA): TGTGCCAGCAGCTTAGCCCTCCGGGAGGGCTTGGCCCAGTACTTC. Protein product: CASSLALREGLAQYF.

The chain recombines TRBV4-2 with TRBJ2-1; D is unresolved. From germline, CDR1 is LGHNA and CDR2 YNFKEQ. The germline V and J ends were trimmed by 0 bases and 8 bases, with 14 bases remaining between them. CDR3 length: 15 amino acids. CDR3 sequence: CASSQERRLPDEQFF. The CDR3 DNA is TGTGCCAGCAGCCAAGAAAGGCGGCTCCCAGATGAGCAGTTCTTC.

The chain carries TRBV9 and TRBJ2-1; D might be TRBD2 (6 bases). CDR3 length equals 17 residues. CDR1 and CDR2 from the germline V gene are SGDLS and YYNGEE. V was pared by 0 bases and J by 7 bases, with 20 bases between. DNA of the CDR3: TGTGCCAGCAGCGTAGCTACGCGGGGACCGACGAGTAATGAGCAGTTCTTC. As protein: CASSVATRGPTSNEQFF.

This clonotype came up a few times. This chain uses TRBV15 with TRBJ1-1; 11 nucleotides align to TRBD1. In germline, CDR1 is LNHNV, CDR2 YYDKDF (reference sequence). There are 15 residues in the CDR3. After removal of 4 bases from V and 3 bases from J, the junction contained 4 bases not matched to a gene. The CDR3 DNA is TGTGCCACCAGCACGGACAGGGGGCTTGACACTGAAGCTTTCTTT. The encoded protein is CATSTDRGLDTEAFF.

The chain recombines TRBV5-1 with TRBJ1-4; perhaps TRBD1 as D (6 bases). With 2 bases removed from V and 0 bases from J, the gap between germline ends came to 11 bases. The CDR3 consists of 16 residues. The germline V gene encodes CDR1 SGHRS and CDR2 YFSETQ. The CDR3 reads CASSLGTPATNEKLFF. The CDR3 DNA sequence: TGCGCCAGCAGCTTAGGGACACCCGCAACTAATGAAAAACTGTTTTTT.

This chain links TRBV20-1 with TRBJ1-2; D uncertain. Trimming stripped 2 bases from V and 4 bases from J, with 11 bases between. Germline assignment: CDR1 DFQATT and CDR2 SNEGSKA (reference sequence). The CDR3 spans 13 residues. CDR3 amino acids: CSARRTEVYGYTF. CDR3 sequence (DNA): TGCAGTGCTAGAAGAACGGAGGTCTATGGCTACACCTTC.

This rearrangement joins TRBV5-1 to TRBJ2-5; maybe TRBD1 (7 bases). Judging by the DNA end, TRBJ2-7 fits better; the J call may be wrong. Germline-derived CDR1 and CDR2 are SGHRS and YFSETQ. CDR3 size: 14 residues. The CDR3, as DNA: TGCGCCAGCAGCTTGCGACAGGGAGGTGTCGAGCAGTACTTC. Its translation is CASSLRQGGVEQYF.

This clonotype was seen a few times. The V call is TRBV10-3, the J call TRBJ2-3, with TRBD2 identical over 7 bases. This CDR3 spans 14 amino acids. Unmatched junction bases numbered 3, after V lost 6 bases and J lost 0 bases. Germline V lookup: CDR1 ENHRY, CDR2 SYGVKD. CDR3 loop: CAIRGRESTDTQYF. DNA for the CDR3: TGTGCCATCAGAGGGCGGGAGAGCACAGATACGCAGTATTTT.

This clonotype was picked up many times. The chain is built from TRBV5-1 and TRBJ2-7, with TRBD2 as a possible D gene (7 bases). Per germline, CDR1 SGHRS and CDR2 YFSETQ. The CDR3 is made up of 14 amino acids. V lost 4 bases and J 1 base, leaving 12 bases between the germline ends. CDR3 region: CASSPKGGSYEQYF. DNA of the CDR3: TGCGCCAGCAGCCCCAAGGGGGGGTCCTACGAGCAGTACTTC.

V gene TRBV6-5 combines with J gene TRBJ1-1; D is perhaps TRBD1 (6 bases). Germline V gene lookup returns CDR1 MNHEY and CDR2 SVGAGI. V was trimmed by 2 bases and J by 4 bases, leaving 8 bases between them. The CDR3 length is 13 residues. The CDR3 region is CASSYGGPTEAFF. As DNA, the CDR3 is TGTGCCAGCAGTTACGGGGGGCCCACTGAAGCTTTCTTT.

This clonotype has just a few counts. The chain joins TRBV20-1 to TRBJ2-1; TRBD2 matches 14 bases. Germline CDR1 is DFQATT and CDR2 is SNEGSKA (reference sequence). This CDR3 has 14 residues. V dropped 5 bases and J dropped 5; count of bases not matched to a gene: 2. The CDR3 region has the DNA TGCAGTGCTCAGACTAGCGGGAGGGACAATGAGCAGTTCTTC. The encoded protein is CSAQTSGRDNEQFF.

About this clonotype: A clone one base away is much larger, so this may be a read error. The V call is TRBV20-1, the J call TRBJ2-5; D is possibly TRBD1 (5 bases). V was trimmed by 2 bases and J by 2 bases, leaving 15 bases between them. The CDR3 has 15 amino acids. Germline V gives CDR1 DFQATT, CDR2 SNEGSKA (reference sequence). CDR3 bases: TGCAGTGCTAGACAGGTACAGGCTGTTCAAGAGACCCAGTACTTC. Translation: CSARQVQAVQETQYF.